This T cell receptor (beta chain) stems from a study of T cell responses to AZD1222 COVID-19 vaccine (dated by TCRdb to about 2021). About the investigation overall: TCR sequencing covered 230 or so trial participants: 207 given two doses of AZD1222 and 26 given two doses of MenACWY control vaccine. Trial participants were enrolled by age into 18-55, 56-69 and 70-plus year subgroups, with approximately 150, 28 and 58 TCR-sequenced participants respectively. Paper-wide results and their limitations: In the small 56-69-year group, the increase in depth fell short of significance, most likely because of low power. Nearly half of unique spike-specific TCRs reportedly recognized epitopes outside regions mutated in the B.1.351 and B.1.1.7 variants. Participants were mostly white British and included more females than males, and it was suggested by the authors that clonal diversity may have been underestimated. The whole spike protein was spanned by vaccine-associated CD4 TCRs, and dominant responses were seen in regions 160-218 and 743-854. No day 14 peak-response samples were available, so repertoires were characterized only after the peak T cell response. Conclusions about previously exposed vaccinees were limited because only six or seven AZD1222 recipients were SARS-CoV-2 seropositive at baseline. Spike-specific TCR breadth and depth rose significantly after two AZD1222 doses compared with day 0 and with MenACWY recipients.

Comment on this clone: This receptor's antigen is unknown. The sample holds no much larger clone one base away, and base qualities are not on file.

According to the study, the label for this sample's time point signals: about 28 days (+/-7) after the second vaccine dose. AZD1222 recipients with second doses at about 4 weeks or about 12 weeks were pooled, because spike-specific TCR depth and breadth did not differ between schedules. The vaccinee samples were drawn from two UK trials, COV001 and COV002, one of which was a single-blind randomized controlled phase 2/3 trial testing AZD1222 (ChAdOx1 nCoV-19) in healthy adults. For TCRbeta chain sequencing, PBMC samples were collected from trial participants at day 0 and at day 28 after the second dose. The CDR3 regions of human TCRbeta chains were subjected to immunosequencing. The paper's data handling went like this. Repertoire TCRs were matched against a reference library of SARS-CoV-2-specific TCRs generated with the MIRA antigen-specificity platform. Breadth was defined as the fraction of unique TCRs that were SARS-CoV-2-associated. Depth was defined as the fraction of total T cells that were SARS-CoV-2-associated. Using the MIRA data, every spike-specific TCR was mapped to the spike region that the TCR reacted to and assigned to either a CD4 or a CD8 class. Log10-transformed breadth and depth values were compared by one-way ANOVA with Sidak's multiple comparisons tests. Sourced from immuneACCESS, this table was stored by TCRdb with only in-frame sequences that have V and J called. A share of the clones is absent; for the studies checked, an unresolved V gene accounts for under half, and the remainder has no known explanation. V and J calls and clone size are copied from that table; D and trimming were computed from the DNA. In this sample the table shows 95,000 to 150,000 clones, 93% of which occur a single time. The ten largest clones capture more than 4.5% of the sample.

The CDR3 covers 13 residues, taking in both the cysteine and the phenylalanine. Only CDR3 DNA remains: 39 bases, in frame from the first base. Trimming leaves V shorter by 4 bases and J shorter by 8 bases, with the junction holding 1 base beyond the gene matches. Per the germline V gene (reference sequence), SEHNR is the CDR1 and FQNEAQ is the CDR2. The sequenced sample was peripheral blood, obtained 28 days after the second AZD1222 dose. This receptor was identified in an adult who received the AZD1222 COVID-19 vaccine. The sequence is built from TRBV7-9 and TRBJ1-6, with 8 junctional bases fitting TRBD1. CDR3 reads: CASSWGQDSPLHF. The DNA sequence follows: TGTGCCAGCAGCTGGGGACAGGATTCACCCCTCCACTTT.